What follows are 24 T cell receptor beta chains derived from one specimen sequenced in a study of T cell repertoires in cytomegalovirus infection. Using its own MiXCR run on the reads, TCRdb lists one record per CDR3 protein. Among approximately 500,000 distinct CDR3 sequences listed, approximately 15% were seen once. The material sequenced was CD8+ T cells from PBMCs. The source of these receptors is a human donor in good health (CMV status not recorded). Some clones in this sample may be carry-over from other donors' samples.

In its sample, this clonotype was seen a few times. The chain joins TRBV7-9 to TRBJ1-6, with 9 bases matching TRBD1. Germline V CDR1 and CDR2: SEHNR, FQNEAQ (reference sequence). The V segment lost 5 bases and the J segment 11 bases; nucleotides outside the gene matches: 10. The CDR3 loop spans 15 amino acids. CDR3 sequence: CASSPAGTGKAPLHF. DNA of the CDR3: TGTGCCAGCAGCCCCGCCGGGACAGGGAAGGCACCCCTCCACTTT.

The V and J genes are TRBV12-3 or TRBV12-4 and TRBJ2-5; TRBD2 might be the D (5 bases). V was pared by 2 bases and J by 6 bases, with 13 bases between. The CDR3 length is 14 residues. CDR3 sequence: CASSLSGGRKTQYF. In nucleotides, the CDR3 is TGTGCCAGCAGTTTAAGCGGCGGGCGCAAGACCCAGTACTTC.

This chain connects TRBV27 to TRBJ1-4, with 7 bases aligning to TRBD1. CDR1 MNHEY and CDR2 SMNVEV come from the germline V gene (reference sequence). V dropped 5 bases and J dropped 10; count of bases not matched to a gene: 16. The CDR3 totals 16 residues. This chain's CDR3 is CASSLGTAFRDGKLFF. Here the CDR3 DNA reads TGTGCCAGCAGTCTGGGGACAGCCTTTCGCGATGGAAAACTGTTTTTT.

This clonotype was seen many times. V is TRBV2 and J is TRBJ1-1; D gene ambiguous. Germline V lookup: CDR1 SNHLY, CDR2 FYNNEI. The CDR3 runs to 12 residues. V was shortened by 7 bases and J by 3 bases, with 9 bases between the two germline ends. CDR3 nucleotides: TGTGCCAGCATGTCGGGGTACACTGAAGCTTTCTTT. It is translated as CASMSGYTEAFF. The whole variable domain, remainder taken from reference TRBV2 and TRBJ1-1, is EPEVTQTPSHQVTQMGQEVILRCVPISNHLYFYWYRQILGQKVEFLVSFYNNEISEKSEIFDDQFSVERPDGSNFTLKIRSTKLEDSAMYFCASMSGYTEAFFGQGTRLTVV.

This clonotype was seen more than once but under ten times. The chain joins TRBV3-1 to TRBJ1-1; D gene uncertain. The CDR3 sequence is 16 residues long. Looked up from germline, CDR1 is LGHDT and CDR2 is YNNKEL (reference sequence). Trimming took off 0 bases at V and 0 bases at J, with 11 bases between the two ends. CDR3 DNA: TGTGCCAGCAGCCAAGAGCCCGGAGGGATGAACACTGAAGCTTTCTTT. This sequence encodes CASSQEPGGMNTEAFF. The complete variable domain, with remaining parts taken from reference TRBV3-1 and TRBJ1-1, reads DTAVSQTPKYLVTQMGNDKSIKCEQNLGHDTMYWYKQDSKKFLKIMFSYNNKELIINETVPNRFSPKSPDKAHLNLHINSLELGDSAVYFCASSQEPGGMNTEAFFGQGTRLTVV.

There are a few counts of this clonotype. The chain employs TRBV12-3 or TRBV12-4 and TRBJ2-1, with 8 bases matching TRBD1. V lost 7 bases, J lost 2 bases, and 1 base stayed unmatched. There are 13 residues in the CDR3. CDR3 sequence reads: CASTTGAYNEQFF. CDR3 DNA: TGTGCCAGCACGACAGGGGCCTACAATGAGCAGTTCTTC.

On this clonotype itself: Its ends do not fully match the called genes, so a read error is possible. The rearrangement joins TRBV6-1 to TRBJ1-4, with D uncertain. The CDR3 is made up of 16 amino acids. CDR1 is MNHNS and CDR2 is SASEGT in the germline V gene. The CDR3 coding sequence is TGTGCAAGCAGTGAATTAATTACCGCTCGTGTTGAAAAACGGTTTTTT. Protein: CASSELITARVEKRFF.

This clonotype was seen only a few times. The rearrangement links TRBV2 to TRBJ2-7; the match to TRBD1 covers 8 bases. This CDR3 comprises 14 residues. The V segment lost 6 bases and the J segment 4 bases; nucleotides outside the gene matches: 8. Germline-derived CDR1 and CDR2 are SNHLY and FYNNEI. The CDR3 reads CASRRTGGRYEQYF. The CDR3 region has the DNA TGTGCCAGCAGGCGTACAGGGGGTAGGTACGAGCAGTACTTC.

Many counts were recorded for this clonotype. The chain recombines TRBV7-8 with TRBJ2-7, with D possibly matching TRBD1 (6 bases). Trimming removed 2 bases from V and 6 bases from J, with 20 bases in between. CDR1 is SGHVS and CDR2 is FQNEAQ in the germline V gene. The length of the CDR3 is 16 residues. The CDR3 spells CASSLTHRERGGEQYF. CDR3 coding DNA: TGTGCCAGCAGCTTAACCCACAGGGAACGCGGAGGCGAGCAGTACTTC. Variable domain in full (rest from reference TRBV7-8 and TRBJ2-7): GAGVSQSPRYKVAKRGQDVALRCDPISGHVSLFWYQQALGQGPEFLTYFQNEAQLDKSGLPSDRFFAERPEGSVSTLKIQRTQQEDSAVYLCASSLTHRERGGEQYFGPGTRLTVT.

This clonotype was seen repeatedly, ten times or more. This chain links TRBV27 with TRBJ2-1, with 7 bases fitting TRBD2. CDR1 is MNHEY, CDR2 SMNVEV, per germline (reference sequence). This CDR3 spans 15 amino acids. Losses at the gene ends were 8 bases for V and 6 bases for J; bases not matched to a gene: 13. The DNA of the CDR3 is TGTGCCAGCTGCCCAAGGGGAGGGAGGCCCAATGAGCAGTTCTTC. The encoded protein is CASCPRGGRPNEQFF.

In this sample, this clonotype turned up many times. This chain links TRBV7-9 with TRBJ1-4; no reliable D call. The CDR3 spans 14 residues. CDR1 is SEHNR, CDR2 FQNEAQ, per germline (reference sequence). Trimming cost V 8 bases and J 0 bases, with 10 bases left between them. CDR3 bases: TGTGCCAGCCGTCCGGGGACAACTAATGAAAAACTGTTTTTT. As protein: CASRPGTTNEKLFF.

The J gene is TRBJ1-6, the V gene TRBV9; D unclear. From germline, CDR1 is SGDLS and CDR2 YYNGEE. V lost 6 bases, J lost 6 bases, and 10 bases lay in between. The CDR3 is made up of 13 amino acids. The CDR3: CASNHGPNSPLHF. As DNA, the CDR3 is TGTGCCAGCAACCACGGACCTAATTCACCCCTCCACTTT.

This clonotype has ten or more counts. The V call is TRBV7-6, the J call TRBJ1-1; no clear D gene. The CDR3 is made up of 15 amino acids. V lost 5 bases to trimming and J lost 0 bases, with 13 bases between them. The V gene's germline CDR1 is SGHVS and CDR2 FNYEAQ. CDR3 amino acids: CASSPLGSMNTEAFF. The CDR3 DNA reads as TGTGCCAGCAGCCCCCTTGGCAGCATGAACACTGAAGCTTTCTTT.

This chain joins TRBV10-3 and TRBJ1-6; D gene unclear. Trimming cost V 0 bases and J 3 bases, with 9 bases left between them. The germline CDR1 and CDR2 sequences are ENHRY and SYGVKD. This CDR3 contains 16 residues. CDR3 sequence: CAISESIGGYNSPLHF. Written as DNA, the CDR3 is TGTGCCATCAGTGAGTCAATAGGAGGCTATAATTCACCCCTCCACTTT.

V gene TRBV18 combines with J gene TRBJ1-1; the D is unclear. V lost 4 bases and J 3 bases, leaving 12 bases between the germline ends. The germline gives CDR1 KGHSH, CDR2 LQKENI. The CDR3 sequence is 14 residues long. The CDR3 loop reads CASSRSMTHTEAFF. For the CDR3, the DNA is TGTGCCAGCTCACGGTCCATGACCCACACTGAAGCTTTCTTT.

This clonotype was found many times. V usage is TRBV7-9 and J usage is TRBJ2-6; D might be TRBD1 or TRBD2, each matching 5 bases. The CDR3 sequence is 17 residues long. Per germline, CDR1 SEHNR and CDR2 FQNEAQ (reference sequence). The germline V and J ends were trimmed by 6 bases and 0 bases, with 15 bases remaining between them. The CDR3 here is CASRSGTLSSGANVLTF. The CDR3 nucleotides read TGTGCCAGCAGGTCCGGGACGTTGAGCTCTGGGGCCAACGTCCTGACTTTC.

V gene TRBV10-3 combines with J gene TRBJ1-5; D is unclear. The CDR3 is made up of 15 amino acids. CDR1 and CDR2 from the germline V gene are ENHRY and SYGVKD. Trimming removed 2 bases at V and 5 bases at J, with 13 bases between. The CDR3 reads CAISEGEYGDQPQHF. CDR3 in DNA: TGTGCCATCAGTGAGGGGGAGTACGGAGATCAGCCCCAGCATTTT.

This clonotype was seen more than once but under ten times. The chain carries TRBV5-1 and TRBJ2-1, with TRBD2 matching 10 bases. The CDR3 covers 15 residues. Trimming cost V 0 bases and J 7 bases; bases outside gene matches: 4. CDR1 is SGHRS and CDR2 is YFSETQ in the germline V gene. The CDR3, as DNA: TGCGCCAGCAGCTTGGAGGTGGGACTAGCGAATGAGCAGTTCTTC. Amino acid sequence: CASSLEVGLANEQFF.

This clonotype was seen more than once but under ten times. The chain joins TRBV6-1 to TRBJ2-2; 8 positions match TRBD2. CDR3 length: 18 residues. Trimming at V came to 7 bases and at J to 4 bases, leaving 17 bases not matched to a gene. Germline CDR1 reads MNHNS; CDR2 reads SASEGT. The CDR3 sequence: CASTMNPTSGHATGELFF. For the CDR3, the DNA is TGTGCCAGCACTATGAACCCTACTAGCGGCCATGCCACCGGGGAGCTGTTTTTT.

This clonotype came up many times. The chain is built from TRBV6-6 and TRBJ2-7; 9 positions match TRBD1. Looked up from germline, CDR1 is MNHNY and CDR2 is SVGAGI (reference sequence). The CDR3 loop spans 15 amino acids. J lost 5 bases, V lost 0 bases, and 5 bases had no gene match. CDR3 bases: TGTGCCAGCAGTTACTCGACAGGGGGTCTCGACGAGCAGTACTTC. It translates to CASSYSTGGLDEQYF.

The rearrangement links TRBV2 to TRBJ1-1; D is possibly TRBD1 (5 bases). Deletions cut 9 bases from V and 6 bases from J, with 11 bases between. Germline CDR1 SNHLY, CDR2 FYNNEI. The CDR3 has 11 residues. The CDR3 is CASRQSPEAFF. The CDR3 DNA is TGTGCCAGTAGACAGTCACCTGAAGCTTTCTTT.

The sample holds a few counts of this clonotype. This chain links TRBV12-3 or TRBV12-4 with TRBJ1-4; the D gene is possibly TRBD1 (5 bases). The CDR3 sequence is 18 residues long. Trimming pared 5 bases from V and 0 bases from J, leaving 19 bases between. CDR3 sequence: CASSIGAGGIATNEKLFF. In nucleotides, the CDR3 is TGTGCCAGCAGTATAGGGGCAGGTGGAATTGCAACTAATGAAAAACTGTTTTTT.

This clonotype was counted a few times. The chain employs TRBV27 and TRBJ1-1, with a weak D call TRBD1 (6 bases). V dropped 3 bases and J dropped 3 bases, with 14 bases sitting between them. The CDR3 consists of 15 residues. Germline V lookup: CDR1 MNHEY, CDR2 SMNVEV (reference sequence). CDR3 sequence reads: CASSLLGARDTEAFF. The CDR3 DNA sequence: TGTGCCAGCAGTTTGTTGGGGGCGCGGGACACTGAAGCTTTCTTT.

This chain uses TRBV10-3 with TRBJ2-7; D is uncertain. The CDR3 extends over 13 amino acids. V was pared by 1 base and J by 6 bases, with 10 bases between. CDR1 ENHRY and CDR2 SYGVKD come from the germline V gene. The CDR3 bases are TGTGCCATCAGTGAGTTAGAGTTTTCCGAGCAGTACTTC. It translates to CAISELEFSEQYF.